This T cell receptor (beta chain) was profiled in a study of blood T cell repertoires in COVID-19. Study as a whole: The study drew acute and convalescent COVID-19 samples from the United States, Italy and Spain.

Measured with immunoSEQ multiplex PCR; TCRdb has only the in-frame clones, and not every one. The sample contains some 240,000 clones, 90% of which appear only once. A Seattle source enrolled patients during active infection and followed them longitudinally. Germline trimming cut 7 bases from V and 2 bases from J; bases unmatched to any gene: 1. The CDR3 sequence is 14 residues long. Germline values: CDR1 LNHDA, CDR2 SQIVND (reference sequence). This sequence originates from a woman aged 55-70 years with COVID-19, enrolled during active disease. Sequenced sample: peripheral blood. V and J are TRBV19 and TRBJ2-2; 10 bases match TRBD2. The CDR3 spells CASTSGGNTGELFF. CDR3 DNA: TGTGCCAGTACTAGCGGGGGTAACACCGGGGAGCTGTTTTTT.